This T cell receptor beta chain comes out of a study of cytomegalovirus exposure and HLA in healthy donors. Primers: 60 Vbeta forward and 13 Jbeta reverse. Sequencing was performed with immunoSEQ multiplex PCR; in TCRdb, only in-frame clones are kept and a portion is missing. The table has some 170,000 clones, around 76% seen once; the top ten hold approximately 1.3%. Notes on this clone: What it recognizes is unknown.

Study-wide points: The study recorded 150 to 200 TCR beta chains that were cytomegalovirus-associated.

This TCR derives from a man in his 60s in good health and CMV-seronegative. Sequenced sample: PBMCs.

Written as DNA, the CDR3 is TGTGCCGTCCGACAGGGGGCGTCCGGCTACACCTTC. As protein: CAVRQGASGYTF. The chain uses TRBV10-3 and TRBJ1-2, with TRBD1 matching 10 bases. The CDR3 covers 12 residues. Unmatched junction bases numbered 8, after V lost 11 bases and J lost 8 bases. The germline V gene has CDR1 ENHRY and CDR2 SYGVKD.